The 14 T cell receptor beta chains below all came from one sample that was sequenced in a study of blood T cell repertoires in COVID-19. Generated by immunoSEQ multiplex PCR, the TCRdb table keeps only in-frame clones and is missing some. The sample lists 220,000 or so clones; less than 90% were seen once. Sequencing was performed on peripheral blood. The receptor source for this set is a woman between 55 and 75 years old who had recovered from COVID-19.

Points on this clone: A junction boundary mismatches the germline segment, possibly from a read error. The chain links TRBV9 to TRBJ1-5, with D maybe TRBD1 (6 bases). Per the germline V gene, CDR1 is SGDLS and CDR2 is YYNGEE. This CDR3 has 18 amino acids. The CDR3 here is CASTVQGLETLINQPQHF. Written as DNA, the CDR3 is TGTGCCAGCACCGTACAGGGCTTGGAGACTCTTATTAATCAGCCCCAGCATTTT.

Many counts were recorded for this clone. The V call is TRBV15, the J call TRBJ2-7; 10 positions match TRBD1. Germline CDR1 and CDR2: LNHNV and YYDKDF (reference sequence). The ends lost 4 bases at V and 5 bases at J; junction bases unmatched: 11. The CDR3 has 16 amino acids. CDR3 DNA sequence: TGTGCCACCAGCATTACGGTCGGGACAGGGGTCCACGAGCAGTACTTC. Translating it yields CATSITVGTGVHEQYF.

The chain joins TRBV12-5 to TRBJ2-3, with a weak D call TRBD1 (6 bases). Trimming removed 2 bases at V and 3 bases at J, with 15 bases between. The CDR3 totals 16 residues. Germline V CDR1 and CDR2: LGHNT, FRNRAP. The CDR3 nucleotides are TGTGCTAGTGGTTTGTTACAGGGTGTTCTGACAGATACGCAGTATTTT. It translates to CASGLLQGVLTDTQYF.

The CDR3, as DNA: TGTGCCAGCAGCTTAACCTCGCCAGGGGACTATGGCTACACCTTC. Its translation: CASSLTSPGDYGYTF. V is TRBV5-5 and J is TRBJ1-2; a weak D match, TRBD1 (6 bases). Trimming left V 2 bases short and J 3 bases short, with 14 bases between. The CDR3 has 15 residues. Germline loops: CDR1 SGHKS, CDR2 YYEKEE (reference sequence).

V and J are TRBV7-9 and TRBJ2-5, with 7 bases identical to TRBD2. The CDR3 length is 14 residues. The germline V gene has CDR1 SEHNR and CDR2 FQNEAQ (reference sequence). V lost 0 bases, J lost 5 bases, and 3 bases stayed unmatched. The CDR3 bases are TGTGCCAGCAGCTTAGCTAGCGGGTCCGAGACCCAGTACTTC. Protein product: CASSLASGSETQYF.

The chain carries TRBV11-3 and TRBJ2-3, with 8 bases identical to TRBD1. This CDR3 is 15 amino acids long. Germline trimming cut 5 bases from V and 1 base from J; bases unmatched to any gene: 5. Germline V gives CDR1 SGHNT, CDR2 YENEEA. CDR3 nucleotides: TGTGCCAGCAGCCGACAGGGGCTTGGCACAGATACGCAGTATTTT. This translates into CASSRQGLGTDTQYF.

This chain links TRBV7-3 with TRBJ2-1, with 7 positions matching TRBD1. The CDR3 is made up of 13 amino acids. V lost 5 bases and J lost 5; bases outside the gene matches: 3. CDR1 is SGHTA, CDR2 FQGTGA, per germline. CDR3 in amino acids: CASSRDRDNEQFF. The DNA for the CDR3 is TGTGCCAGCAGCCGGGACAGAGACAATGAGCAGTTCTTC.

The chain employs TRBV24-1 and TRBJ2-1; 8 nucleotides align to TRBD2. V shed 3 bases and J 9 bases; nucleotides not matched to a gene: 15. Germline loops: CDR1 KGHDR, CDR2 SFDVKD. The length of the CDR3 is 17 residues. CDR3 amino acids: CATSDGVYGGGPGEQFF. In nucleotides, the CDR3 is TGTGCCACCAGTGATGGAGTTTATGGCGGGGGGCCCGGTGAGCAGTTCTTC.

The rearrangement uses TRBV15 and TRBJ1-6, with 11 bases identical to TRBD1. After removal of 0 bases from V and 6 bases from J, the junction contained 4 bases not matched to a gene. Germline CDR1 is LNHNV and CDR2 is YYDKDF (reference sequence). The CDR3 consists of 17 residues. The CDR3 DNA reads as TGTGCCACCAGCAGAGATGGACAGGGGGCGATTAATTCACCCCTCCACTTT. Translating it yields CATSRDGQGAINSPLHF. Full variable domain (outside the CDR3, taken from reference TRBV15 and TRBJ1-6): DAMVIQNPRYQVTQFGKPVTLSCSQTLNHNVMYWYQQKSSQAPKLLFHYYDKDFNNEADTPDNFQSRRPNTSFCFLDIRSPGLGDTAMYLCATSRDGQGAINSPLHFGNGTRLTVT.

This chain uses TRBV19 with TRBJ1-1; 8 positions agree with TRBD1. In germline, CDR1 is LNHDA, CDR2 SQIVND (reference sequence). The CDR3 is made up of 13 amino acids. The ends lost 6 bases at V and 3 bases at J; junction bases unmatched: 3. CDR3 nucleotide sequence: TGTGCCAGTAGCCCGACAGGGGACACTGAAGCTTTCTTT. Protein: CASSPTGDTEAFF.

V and J are TRBV6-2 or TRBV6-3 and TRBJ1-2; D call uncertain. Germline V gene sequence: CDR1 MNHEY, CDR2 SVGEGT. V shed 2 bases and J shed 8 bases, with 15 bases lying between them. The CDR3 is 14 residues long. The CDR3 protein is CASSYAAHTGGYTF. In DNA form, the CDR3 reads TGTGCCAGCAGTTACGCGGCCCACACGGGGGGCTACACCTTC.

The J gene is TRBJ1-1, the V gene TRBV10-3, with TRBD1 matching 8 bases. J was trimmed by 2 bases and V by 4 bases; bases with no gene match: 6. CDR1 is ENHRY, CDR2 SYGVKD, per germline. This CDR3 spans 15 amino acids. The CDR3 DNA reads as TGTGCCATCAGTGCGTTTACAGGGGGAAACACTGAAGCTTTCTTT. Translation: CAISAFTGGNTEAFF.

The chain combines TRBV27 with TRBJ1-1; 8 bases are a match to TRBD1. Unmatched junction bases numbered 6, after V lost 5 bases and J lost 4 bases. Germline-derived CDR1 and CDR2 are MNHEY and SMNVEV (reference sequence). The CDR3 extends over 14 amino acids. CDR3 DNA sequence: TGTGCCAGCAGTCTCCGACAGGGGTTCACTGAAGCTTTCTTT. Its protein is CASSLRQGFTEAFF.

This chain uses TRBV30 with TRBJ1-6; D unresolved. Germline V CDR1 and CDR2: GTSNPN, SVGIG (reference sequence). This CDR3 is built from 13 residues. The ends were cut back, 2 bases at V and 10 bases at J, with 12 bases in the middle. The CDR3 reads CAWSTGLRSPLHF. CDR3 in DNA: TGTGCCTGGAGTACTGGGCTCCGGTCACCCCTCCACTTT. Full variable domain (outside the CDR3, taken from reference TRBV30 and TRBJ1-6): SQTIHQWPATLVQPVGSPLSLECTVEGTSNPNLYWYRQAAGRGLQLLFYSVGIGQISSEVPQNLSASRPQDRQFILSSKKLLLSDSGFYLCAWSTGLRSPLHFGNGTRLTVT.